A single sample is the source of the 5 T cell receptor beta chains below, sequenced in a study of blood T cell repertoires in COVID-19. Assay used: immunoSEQ multiplex PCR; TCRdb lists only in-frame clones, some missing. Of some 110,000 clones listed, approximately 83% are singletons. Input material: peripheral blood. All receptors derive from a woman in her seventies with acute or convalescent COVID-19.

This clone was observed a handful of times. This chain connects TRBV5-1 to TRBJ2-7; the match to TRBD2 covers 11 bases. The CDR3 is 15 residues long. Germline V CDR1 and CDR2: SGHRS, YFSETQ. Unmatched junction bases numbered 6, after V lost 4 bases and J lost 3 bases. CDR3 in amino acids: CASSETSGDIYEQYF. The CDR3, as DNA: TGCGCCAGCAGCGAGACTAGCGGGGATATCTACGAGCAGTACTTC. Full variable domain (rest looked up from reference TRBV5-1 and TRBJ2-7): KAGVTQTPRYLIKTRGQQVTLSCSPISGHRSVSWYQQTPGQGLQFLFEYFSETQRNKGNFPGRFSGRQFSNSRSEMNVSTLELGDSALYLCASSETSGDIYEQYFGPGTRLTVT.

The chain is built from TRBV6-1 and TRBJ1-2; D remains ambiguous. Trimming took off 1 base at V and 4 bases at J, with 10 bases between the two ends. Looked up from germline, CDR1 is MNHNS and CDR2 is SASEGT. The CDR3 is made up of 14 amino acids. CDR3 residues: CASSEGVGFYGYTF. CDR3 bases: TGTGCCAGCAGTGAAGGAGTGGGCTTCTATGGCTACACCTTC.

This chain uses TRBV30 with TRBJ1-1; unclear D gene. Germline CDR1 and CDR2: GTSNPN and SVGIG (reference sequence). With 0 bases removed from V and 5 bases from J, the gap between germline ends came to 13 bases. There are 14 residues in the CDR3. Written as DNA, the CDR3 is TGTGCCTGGAGTGTACACTCGGCGGATACTGAAGCTTTCTTT. This encodes CAWSVHSADTEAFF.

The V call is TRBV3-1 (or the pseudogene TRBV3-2), the J call TRBJ2-5; a weak D match, TRBD2 (5 bases). The CDR3 totals 12 residues. Between the trimmed V and J ends, which lost 7 bases and 5 bases, there was a span of 11 bases. Germline V gene lookup returns CDR1 LGHDT and CDR2 YNNKEL (reference sequence). CDR3 sequence reads: CASTSPGETQYF. In DNA form, the CDR3 reads TGTGCCAGCACCTCACCGGGGGAGACCCAGTACTTC.

This chain joins TRBV27 and TRBJ2-3; a possible D gene is TRBD1 (6 bases). Deletions cut 7 bases from V and 5 bases from J, with 16 bases between. Germline values: CDR1 MNHEY, CDR2 SMNVEV (reference sequence). The CDR3 runs to 14 residues. The CDR3 nucleotides are TGTGCCAGCACCCCACAGGGCGCCGGAGATACGCAGTATTTT. As protein: CASTPQGAGDTQYF.